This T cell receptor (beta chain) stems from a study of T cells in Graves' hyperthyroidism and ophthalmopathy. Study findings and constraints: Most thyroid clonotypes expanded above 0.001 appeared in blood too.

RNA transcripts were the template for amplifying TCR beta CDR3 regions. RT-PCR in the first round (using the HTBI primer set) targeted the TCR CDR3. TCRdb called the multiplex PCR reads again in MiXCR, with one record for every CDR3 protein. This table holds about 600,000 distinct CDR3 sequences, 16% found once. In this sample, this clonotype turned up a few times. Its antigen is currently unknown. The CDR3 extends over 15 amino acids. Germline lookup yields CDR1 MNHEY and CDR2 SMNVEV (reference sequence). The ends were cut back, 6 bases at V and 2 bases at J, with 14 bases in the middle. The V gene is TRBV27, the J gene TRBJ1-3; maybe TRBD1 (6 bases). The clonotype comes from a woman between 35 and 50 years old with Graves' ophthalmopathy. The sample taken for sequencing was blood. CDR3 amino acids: CASSRYQGPGNTIYF. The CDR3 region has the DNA TGTGCCAGCAGCCGATATCAGGGGCCTGGAAACACCATATATTTT.